The next 25 T cell receptor beta chains were all read from a single sample in a study of OX40 agonist ivuxolimab in advanced cancers. The assay was immunoSEQ multiplex PCR, and TCRdb's table has in-frame clones only and misses some. The top ten hold 35% to 40% of the sample, which has 35,000 to 40,000 clones, around 81% seen once. The sample in question was CD4+ or CD8+ T cells sorted from blood, obtained in a trial of the OX40 agonist ivuxolimab. The receptors derive from an adult with an advanced solid tumor such as melanoma, head and neck, liver or kidney cancer.

This clone is medium-sized (0.01 to 0.1%) by share. This chain links TRBV2 with TRBJ2-7; D is perhaps TRBD1 (8 bases). Trimming shortened V by 0 bases and J by 6 bases, and 18 bases separated the two germline ends. This CDR3 contains 16 residues. Germline CDR1 SNHLY, CDR2 FYNNEI. CDR3 protein: CASSEARLQGEGEQYF. Here the CDR3 DNA reads TGTGCCAGCAGTGAAGCGCGATTACAGGGGGAGGGCGAGCAGTACTTC. Full variable domain (missing parts from reference TRBV2 and TRBJ2-7): EPEVTQTPSHQVTQMGQEVILRCVPISNHLYFYWYRQILGQKVEFLVSFYNNEISEKSEIFDDQFSVERPDGSNFTLKIRSTKLEDSAMYFCASSEARLQGEGEQYFGPGTRLTVT.

Only a few counts were recorded for this clone. This chain uses TRBV6-5 with TRBJ2-7; TRBD1 is a possible D gene (6 bases). The CDR3 consists of 14 residues. Looked up from germline, CDR1 is MNHEY and CDR2 is SVGAGI. Deletions cut 5 bases from V and 2 bases from J, with 13 bases between. In nucleotides, the CDR3 is TGTGCCAGCAGTGATCGACAGGAGGCCTACGAGCAGTACTTC. It specifies CASSDRQEAYEQYF.

The chain combines TRBV7-9 with TRBJ2-1; TRBD2 matches 9 bases. J lost 5 bases, V lost 1 base, and 3 bases had no gene match. The V gene's germline CDR1 is SEHNR and CDR2 FQNEAQ (reference sequence). The CDR3 extends over 15 amino acids. The CDR3 DNA sequence: TGTGCCAGCAGCTTAGGGCTAGCGGGGAACAATGAGCAGTTCTTC. This translates into CASSLGLAGNNEQFF.

This clone was found once. The rearrangement uses TRBV7-3 and TRBJ2-5; no reliable D call. This CDR3 spans 13 amino acids. CDR1 is SGHTA and CDR2 is FQGTGA in the germline V gene. Trimming took 5 bases from V and 3 from J, leaving 10 bases between them. The CDR3 sequence is CASSPHREETQYF. The CDR3 DNA is TGTGCCAGCAGCCCCCATCGAGAAGAGACCCAGTACTTC. Complete variable domain (other parts from reference TRBV7-3 and TRBJ2-5): GAGVSQTPSNKVTEKGKYVELRCDPISGHTALYWYRQSLGQGPEFLIYFQGTGAADDSGLPNDRFFAVRPEGSVSTLKIQRTERGDSAVYLCASSPHREETQYFGPGTRLLVL.

V usage is TRBV11-2 and J usage is TRBJ2-7; D is possibly TRBD1 (5 bases). Trimming pared 6 bases from V and 0 bases from J, leaving 12 bases between. Germline V gene data show CDR1 as SGHAT and CDR2 as FQNNGV. This CDR3 is built from 14 residues. CDR3 nucleotides: TGTGCCAGCAGAACGACAGCTAGCTCCTACGAGCAGTACTTC. Amino acid sequence: CASRTTASSYEQYF.

The gene calls are TRBV18 and TRBJ1-2; D is perhaps TRBD1 (5 bases). Per germline, CDR1 KGHSH and CDR2 LQKENI. The CDR3 is 15 residues long. Deletions cut 0 bases from V and 0 bases from J, with 8 bases between. CDR3 coding DNA: TGTGCCAGCTCACCACCCCCGACAGCTAACTATGGCTACACCTTC. It codes for CASSPPPTANYGYTF.

The V and J genes are TRBV30 and TRBJ2-5; unclear D gene. The CDR3 runs to 13 residues. Per germline, CDR1 GTSNPN and CDR2 SVGIG (reference sequence). The V end was cut by 8 bases, the J end by 4 bases, with 17 bases between. The CDR3: CAANLRFGETQYF. The CDR3 region has the DNA TGTGCCGCGAACCTCAGGTTCGGAGAGACCCAGTACTTC.

The chain employs TRBV5-1 and TRBJ2-7, with a weak D call TRBD1 (6 bases). The CDR3 is made up of 14 amino acids. Germline lookup yields CDR1 SGHRS and CDR2 YFSETQ. V was pared by 2 bases and J by 3 bases, with 12 bases between. The CDR3 DNA reads TGCGCCAGCAGCTTAAGTCCGGACAGCTACGAGCAGTACTTC. It translates to CASSLSPDSYEQYF.

The J gene is TRBJ2-3, the V gene TRBV6-5, with D tentatively TRBD2 (6 bases). This CDR3 has 14 amino acids. Trimming removed 2 bases at V and 0 bases at J, with 6 bases between. Germline CDR1 and CDR2: MNHEY and SVGAGI. The CDR3 DNA sequence: TGTGCCAGCAGTTACGGGAGGAGCACAGATACGCAGTATTTT. It yields the protein CASSYGRSTDTQYF.

The V call is TRBV18, the J call TRBJ2-1; no definite D call. CDR1 is KGHSH and CDR2 is LQKENI in the germline V gene. The CDR3 is 13 amino acids. Trimming removed 8 bases at V and 9 bases at J, with 17 bases between. The CDR3 bases are TGTGCCAGCGCTTACTCGGACCGTGGTGAGCAGTTCTTC. Translated: CASAYSDRGEQFF.

The sample holds one count of this clone. This chain uses TRBV19 with TRBJ1-5; possibly TRBD1 for D (5 bases). Germline V gene data show CDR1 as LNHDA and CDR2 as SQIVND (reference sequence). This CDR3 is built from 16 residues. V lost 7 bases and J lost 7, with 23 bases in between. CDR3 nucleotide sequence: TGTGCCAGTATTCCAAGGTCGGGGGGGGTAGAACAGCCCCAGCATTTT. This translates into CASIPRSGGVEQPQHF.

The CDR3 nucleotides are TGTGCCAGCAGCTTAGATAGGGCGTCTTCGGGTAGCGAGCAGTACTTC. As protein: CASSLDRASSGSEQYF. The V and J genes are TRBV11-2 and TRBJ2-7; D unresolved. The CDR3 is 16 amino acids. The V gene's germline CDR1 is SGHAT and CDR2 FQNNGV. V dropped 0 bases and J dropped 6 bases, with 18 bases sitting between them.

In its sample, this clone was seen once. V gene TRBV6-5 combines with J gene TRBJ2-1, with D maybe TRBD1 (6 bases). V was clipped by 6 bases and J by 1 base, with 10 bases between them. The CDR3 consists of 14 residues. Per germline, CDR1 MNHEY and CDR2 SVGAGI. CDR3 residues: CASSAGESYNEQFF. The CDR3 DNA follows: TGTGCCAGCAGCGCAGGGGAATCCTACAATGAGCAGTTCTTC.

The chain carries TRBV4-2 and TRBJ1-2, with 12 bases lining up with TRBD1. Germline assignment: CDR1 LGHNA and CDR2 YNFKEQ. J gave up 7 bases and V 6 bases, and 6 bases lay outside the gene matches. The CDR3 extends over 14 amino acids. The CDR3 loop reads CASRVGQGAFGYTF. The CDR3 region has the DNA TGTGCCAGCAGGGTGGGACAGGGGGCATTTGGCTACACCTTC.

The V gene is TRBV6-5, the J gene TRBJ1-5, with D hard to call. The CDR3 consists of 15 residues. Trimming stripped 0 bases from V and 8 bases from J, with 14 bases between. Germline CDR1 is MNHEY and CDR2 is SVGAGI. The CDR3 loop reads CASSYSYLLFEPQHF. CDR3 nucleotide sequence: TGTGCCAGCAGTTACTCCTATCTCTTGTTTGAGCCCCAGCATTTT.

The rearrangement uses TRBV28 and TRBJ2-4; 11 positions match TRBD2. V gave up 8 bases and J gave up 2 bases; unmatched junction bases: 5. The CDR3 extends over 15 amino acids. Per the germline V gene, CDR1 is MDHEN and CDR2 is SYDVKM. CDR3 DNA sequence: TGTGCCAGCCTTAGCGGGGGGGCCTCCAAAAACATTCAGTACTTC. Protein: CASLSGGASKNIQYF.

CDR3 DNA sequence: TGTGCCAGCAGTAGTGGGGGGAAGTGGGAGCAGTTCTTC. It is translated as CASSSGGKWEQFF. The V gene is TRBV28, the J gene TRBJ2-1, with D perhaps TRBD2 (6 bases). V shed 5 bases and J shed 10 bases, with 15 bases lying between them. This CDR3 contains 13 residues. CDR1 is MDHEN and CDR2 is SYDVKM in the germline V gene.

The rearrangement uses TRBV5-1 and TRBJ1-1; 7 nucleotides align to TRBD1. CDR1 is SGHRS, CDR2 YFSETQ, per germline. With V trimmed by 2 bases and J by 1 base, 2 bases remained unmatched. CDR3 length: 14 amino acids. This chain's CDR3 is CASSLQGTNTEAFF. CDR3 DNA sequence: TGCGCCAGCAGCTTACAGGGGACGAACACTGAAGCTTTCTTT.

This chain links TRBV5-6 with TRBJ1-4; TRBD1 is a possible D gene (5 bases). CDR1 is SGHDT and CDR2 is YYEEEE in the germline V gene. The CDR3 runs 14 residues. Trimming left V 2 bases short and J 5 bases short, with 10 bases between. The DNA of the CDR3 is TGTGCCAGCAGCTTATTTGGGGGAAATGAAAAACTGTTTTTT. It is translated as CASSLFGGNEKLFF.

The chain employs TRBV18 and TRBJ2-1; TRBD2 agrees at 10 bases. The V and J ends lost 2 bases and 5 bases, in that order; junction bases with no gene match: 0. Per the germline V gene, CDR1 is KGHSH and CDR2 is LQKENI. CDR3 length: 14 amino acids. The chain's CDR3 is CASSPGLADNEQFF. The DNA for the CDR3 is TGTGCCAGCTCACCAGGACTAGCGGACAATGAGCAGTTCTTC.

V is TRBV18 and J is TRBJ2-3; 8 nucleotides agree with TRBD2. J gave up 2 bases and V 2 bases, and 3 bases lay outside the gene matches. The length of the CDR3 is 15 residues. Per the germline V gene, CDR1 is KGHSH and CDR2 is LQKENI. CDR3 DNA sequence: TGTGCCAGCTCACCAACTAGCGGATACACAGATACGCAGTATTTT. It is translated as CASSPTSGYTDTQYF.

The genes are TRBV23-1 and TRBJ2-7, with D possibly TRBD2 on 5 matching bases. TRBV23-1 counts as an open reading frame of uncertain function. V gave up 7 bases and J gave up 4 bases, with 20 bases separating them. This CDR3 contains 15 residues. CDR3: CASMHTGLIVYEQYF. The CDR3 nucleotides are TGCGCCAGCATGCATACCGGACTCATAGTTTACGAGCAGTACTTC.

J is TRBJ1-3 and V is TRBV6-4; D not certain. The length of the CDR3 is 14 residues. Germline lookup yields CDR1 MRHNA and CDR2 SNTAGT. The germline V and J ends were trimmed by 5 bases and 0 bases, with 8 bases remaining between them. CDR3 in DNA: TGTGCCAGCAGTAAAGGGTCCTCTGGAAACACCATATATTTT. Translating it yields CASSKGSSGNTIYF.

The chain recombines TRBV6-5 with TRBJ2-3; 14 positions match TRBD2. Germline V CDR1 and CDR2: MNHEY, SVGAGI. V lost 4 bases to trimming and J lost 4 bases; unmatched junction nucleotides: 4. The CDR3 totals 16 residues. The chain's CDR3 is CASSSGLAGGADTQYF. Here the CDR3 DNA reads TGTGCCAGCAGTTCTGGACTAGCGGGGGGTGCAGATACGCAGTATTTT.

The chain joins TRBV7-6 to TRBJ2-7; TRBD2 matches 8 bases. Germline V gene data show CDR1 as SGHVS and CDR2 as FNYEAQ. This CDR3 region has 15 residues. The junction had 3 bases not matched to a gene; V was cut back by 2 bases and J by 0 bases. CDR3 sequence: CASSLKREPSYEQYF. The CDR3 coding sequence is TGTGCCAGCAGCTTAAAGCGGGAGCCCTCCTACGAGCAGTACTTC.